Reported below is one T cell receptor beta chain. The source of the sample is a study of blood T cell repertoires in COVID-19. Original data processing: Quantification of nucleated cells was approximated via reference gene primer amplification. Using immunoSEQ multiplex PCR, the repertoire was profiled, and TCRdb retains in-frame clones only, with some absent. The D gene and trimming were derived from the DNA, and the V and J assignments and clone size from that table. The sample lists approximately 52,000 clones, nearly 90% occurring once. This receptor was taken from a man between 60 and 70 years old with active COVID-19. The sample consisted of peripheral blood.

The CDR3 sequence is CASTTPSSGATDTQYF. CDR3 DNA sequence: TGTGCCAGCACCACCCCCTCTAGCGGGGCCACAGATACGCAGTATTTT. V and J are TRBV28 and TRBJ2-3; 9 nucleotides align to TRBD2. The CDR3 has 16 amino acids. The junction had 10 bases not matched to a gene; V was cut back by 7 bases and J by 2 bases. Per the germline V gene, CDR1 is MDHEN and CDR2 is SYDVKM.